This TCR beta chain is from a study of T cells after posttransplantation cyclophosphamide. CDR1 is LNHDA, CDR2 SQIVND, per germline (reference sequence). There are 15 residues in the CDR3. Trimming cost V 5 bases and J 5 bases; bases outside gene matches: 6. This clone is judged large. Controls had myeloablative marrow grafts with methotrexate and calcineurin inhibitor, sampled at 1 year. Profiled with immunoSEQ multiplex PCR; TCRdb holds only in-frame clones, not every one. The sample contains thousands of clones, 82% of which appear only once. The receptor's source is a male patient in his thirties or forties who received an allogeneic stem cell transplant from an unrelated donor, was CMV-positive, and had chronic GVHD only. The graft donor may account for some of the T cells. V and J are TRBV19 and TRBJ2-2, with 9 bases matching TRBD1. Source: PBMCs, taken after an allogeneic stem cell transplant with a calcineurin inhibitor and methotrexate. The CDR3 reads CASSPWTGVTGELFF. CDR3 bases: TGTGCCAGTAGTCCCTGGACAGGGGTTACCGGGGAGCTGTTTTTT.